Presented here are 12 T cell receptor beta chains from one specimen sequenced in a study of beta chain features in type 1 diabetes. These receptors' antigens are unknown. Study findings and constraints: Within each of all four CD4+ subsets, Type 1 diabetes patients had TCRB CDR3s that were moderately but significantly shorter.

The whole isolated RNA underwent reverse transcription, so sequencing captured expressed TCRB transcripts. Here immunoSEQ multiplex PCR was the method, and the copy in TCRdb shows in-frame clones only, minus some. In the table there are around 150,000 clones, 7% to 9.5% of which are singletons. Sequencing was performed on central memory CD4+ T cells from blood. These TCRs come from a woman in her twenties or thirties with type 1 diabetes.

In this sample, this clone turned up a few times. V usage is TRBV6-6 and J usage is TRBJ1-3; 7 positions agree with TRBD1. Looked up from germline, CDR1 is MNHNY and CDR2 is SVGAGI (reference sequence). This CDR3 is built from 13 residues. V lost 6 bases to trimming and J lost 2 bases; unmatched junction nucleotides: 1. This CDR3 is CASRGTAGNTIYF. In DNA, the CDR3 is TGTGCCAGCAGAGGGACAGCTGGAAACACCATATATTTT.

This clone has just a few counts. The chain carries TRBV30 and TRBJ1-2; TRBD1 matches at 7 bases. Germline V gives CDR1 GTSNPN, CDR2 SVGIG (reference sequence). The V gene end was trimmed by 0 bases and the J gene end by 7 bases; junction bases not matched to a gene: 5. The CDR3 sequence is 13 residues long. The CDR3 sequence: CAWSVGGGSGYTF. DNA for the CDR3: TGTGCCTGGAGTGTTGGAGGGGGCAGTGGCTACACCTTC.

This clone has just a few counts. This chain joins TRBV9 and TRBJ2-6; D is possibly TRBD1 (6 bases). The CDR3 has 17 residues. CDR1 is SGDLS and CDR2 is YYNGEE in the germline V gene. The V gene lost 4 bases and the J gene lost 0 bases, with 14 bases spanning the gap. DNA for the CDR3: TGTGCCAGCAGCCAACGCCGGACAGCCTCTGGGGCCAACGTCCTGACTTTC. Its translation is CASSQRRTASGANVLTF. The full variable domain, with the rest looked up from reference TRBV9 and TRBJ2-6, is DSGVTQTPKHLITATGQRVTLRCSPRSGDLSVYWYQQSLDQGLQFLIQYYNGEERAKGNILERFSAQQFPDLHSELNLSSLELGDSALYFCASSQRRTASGANVLTFGAGSRLTVL.

The gene calls are TRBV7-2 and TRBJ2-3; D may be TRBD1 (5 bases). The length of the CDR3 is 13 residues. Trimming pared 4 bases from V and 7 bases from J, leaving 12 bases between. Germline lookup yields CDR1 SGHTA and CDR2 FQGNSA. The CDR3 region is CASSSRQINTQYF. In DNA form, the CDR3 reads TGTGCCAGCAGCTCCAGACAGATCAATACGCAGTATTTT.

This clone was picked up a small number of times. The chain links TRBV19 to TRBJ1-5, with 8 bases that match TRBD1. Trimming took 7 bases from V and 7 from J; bases not matched to a gene: 15. This CDR3 is 16 amino acids long. Germline V lookup: CDR1 LNHDA, CDR2 SQIVND (reference sequence). Here the CDR3 reads CASTPRTGMVGQPQHF. CDR3 DNA sequence: TGTGCCAGTACCCCCCGGACAGGGATGGTAGGGCAGCCCCAGCATTTT.

The J gene is TRBJ2-5, the V gene TRBV7-9; D perhaps matches TRBD2 (6 bases). From germline, CDR1 is SEHNR and CDR2 FQNEAQ (reference sequence). Trimming took 1 base from V and 9 from J, leaving 12 bases between them. The CDR3 loop spans 13 amino acids. The CDR3 nucleotides are TGTGCCAGCAGCTTAGGGTGGGAGGCCCCCCAGTACTTC. It specifies CASSLGWEAPQYF.

The genes are TRBV27 and TRBJ2-5, with TRBD2 matching 8 bases. The CDR3 contains 16 residues. Looked up from germline, CDR1 is MNHEY and CDR2 is SMNVEV (reference sequence). V gave up 3 bases and J gave up 2 bases; unmatched junction bases: 8. This CDR3 is CASSFWAGGRQETQYF. CDR3 nucleotide sequence: TGTGCCAGCAGTTTTTGGGCGGGAGGACGTCAAGAGACCCAGTACTTC.

This clone was found a few times. The V gene is TRBV30, the J gene TRBJ2-7; 8 nucleotides align to TRBD1. With 1 base clipped from V and 1 base from J, the junction kept 9 bases outside the gene matches. CDR1 and CDR2 from the germline V gene are GTSNPN and SVGIG (reference sequence). CDR3 length: 16 amino acids. The CDR3 DNA is TGTGCCTGGAGTGGTTTTAGTGACAGGGGATCCTACGAGCAGTACTTC. Residues: CAWSGFSDRGSYEQYF.

The chain carries TRBV7-2 and TRBJ2-3; 11 positions agree with TRBD2. Germline V lookup: CDR1 SGHTA, CDR2 FQGNSA. CDR3 length equals 18 residues. Trimming took 1 base from V and 0 from J; bases not matched to a gene: 6. The CDR3, as DNA: TGTGCCAGCAGCTTAGAGACTAGCGGGGATATTAGCACAGATACGCAGTATTTT. It encodes CASSLETSGDISTDTQYF.

The genes are TRBV28 and TRBJ2-4; TRBD2 is a possible D gene (5 bases). CDR1 is MDHEN, CDR2 SYDVKM, per germline. V was clipped by 4 bases and J by 8 bases, with 18 bases between them. The CDR3 loop spans 15 amino acids. CDR3 protein: CASSSPVGGEYIQYF. The CDR3 nucleotides are TGTGCCAGCAGTTCTCCCGTAGGAGGCGAATACATTCAGTACTTC.

The chain uses TRBV15 and TRBJ2-7, with 7 bases lining up with TRBD1. V lost 5 bases and J lost 3; bases outside the gene matches: 13. This CDR3 region has 16 residues. The V gene's germline CDR1 is LNHNV and CDR2 YYDKDF (reference sequence). CDR3 amino acids: CATSSPTSTGNYEQYF. The CDR3 nucleotides are TGTGCCACCAGCTCCCCAACATCGACAGGGAACTACGAGCAGTACTTC.

The chain has TRBV28 and TRBJ2-4, with 8 nucleotides matching TRBD1. After removal of 3 bases from V and 8 bases from J, the junction contained 6 bases not matched to a gene. Germline values: CDR1 MDHEN, CDR2 SYDVKM. This CDR3 is built from 14 residues. In nucleotides, the CDR3 is TGTGCCAGCAGTTTGGGACAGGCGATTTACATTCAGTACTTC. Protein product: CASSLGQAIYIQYF.